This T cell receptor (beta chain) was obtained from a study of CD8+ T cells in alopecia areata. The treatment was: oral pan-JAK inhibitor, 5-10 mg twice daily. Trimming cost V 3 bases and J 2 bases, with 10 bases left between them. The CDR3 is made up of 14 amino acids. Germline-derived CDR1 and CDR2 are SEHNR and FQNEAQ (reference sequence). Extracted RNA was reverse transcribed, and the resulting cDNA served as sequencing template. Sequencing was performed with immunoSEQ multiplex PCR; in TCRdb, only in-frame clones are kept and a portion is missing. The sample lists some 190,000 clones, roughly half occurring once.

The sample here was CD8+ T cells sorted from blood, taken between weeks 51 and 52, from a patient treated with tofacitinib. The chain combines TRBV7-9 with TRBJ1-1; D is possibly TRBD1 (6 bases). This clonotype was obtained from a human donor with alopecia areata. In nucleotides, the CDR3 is TGTGCCAGCAGCTTTGGACAGATAAACACTGAAGCTTTCTTT. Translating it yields CASSFGQINTEAFF.